These 16 T cell receptor beta chains share one sample of origin, sequenced in a study of T cell responses to AZD1222 COVID-19 vaccine. Assay: immunoSEQ multiplex PCR; the TCRdb copy retains only in-frame clones and omits some. The repertoire holds over 100,000 clones, with around 89% as singletons. Sequencing used peripheral blood, obtained on day 0 of AZD1222 vaccination. Receptor source: an adult in good health.

This clone was detected only a few times. V is TRBV7-9 and J is TRBJ2-7, with D unresolved. V lost 1 base and J lost 0, with 10 bases in between. CDR3 length equals 15 residues. From germline, CDR1 is SEHNR and CDR2 FQNEAQ (reference sequence). The chain's CDR3 is CASSLVVASSYEQYF. The DNA for the CDR3 is TGTGCCAGCAGCTTAGTAGTCGCCAGCTCCTACGAGCAGTACTTC.

The rearrangement uses TRBV25-1 and TRBJ2-2, with TRBD1 identical over 9 bases. The length of the CDR3 is 15 residues. The junction had 10 bases not matched to a gene; V was cut back by 11 bases and J by 3 bases. Germline CDR1 MGHDK, CDR2 SYGVNS. CDR3 DNA sequence: TGTGCCCGATATCGGACAGGGGATGACACCGGGGAGCTGTTTTTT. It encodes CARYRTGDDTGELFF.

The chain has TRBV7-9 and TRBJ1-4; D possibly corresponds to TRBD1 (5 bases). The germline V and J ends were trimmed by 8 bases and 5 bases, with 18 bases remaining between them. CDR3 size: 15 residues. The germline V gene has CDR1 SEHNR and CDR2 FQNEAQ (reference sequence). CDR3 DNA sequence: TGTGCCAGCGGACCCGGGGGGTTTCCCAATGAAAAACTGTTTTTT. Translated: CASGPGGFPNEKLFF.

The J gene is TRBJ1-2, the V gene TRBV7-2, with D unclear. The CDR3 consists of 13 residues. The germline V gene encodes CDR1 SGHTA and CDR2 FQGNSA. Trimming pared 6 bases from V and 4 bases from J, leaving 12 bases between. CDR3 in amino acids: CASRQIGSYGYTF. The CDR3 DNA reads as TGTGCCAGCAGACAAATCGGGTCCTATGGCTACACCTTC.

This chain links TRBV6-5 with TRBJ1-2; perhaps TRBD1 as D (5 bases). The germline V and J ends were trimmed by 4 bases and 5 bases, with 11 bases remaining between them. Per the germline V gene, CDR1 is MNHEY and CDR2 is SVGAGI. The CDR3 totals 13 residues. This CDR3 reads CASSSPGRYGYTF. CDR3 bases: TGTGCCAGCAGTTCTCCGGGACGATATGGCTACACCTTC.

The table lists this clone with a few counts. The V gene is TRBV11-1, the J gene TRBJ2-3; D gene ambiguous. Germline V gives CDR1 SGHAT, CDR2 FQDESV (reference sequence). The CDR3 is 13 residues long. Trimming shortened V by 5 bases and J by 3 bases, and 9 bases separated the two germline ends. The CDR3: CASSQRGTDTQYF. CDR3 sequence (DNA): TGTGCCAGCAGCCAACGAGGAACAGATACGCAGTATTTT.

V is TRBV4-2 and J is TRBJ1-2; possibly TRBD1 for D (6 bases). The germline V gene encodes CDR1 LGHNA and CDR2 YNFKEQ. The CDR3 runs to 16 residues. V was cut by 4 bases and J by 1 base, with 16 bases left in between. The CDR3 loop reads CASSLTIGQLNYGYTF. CDR3 bases: TGTGCCAGCAGCCTTACGATAGGACAGCTTAACTATGGCTACACCTTC.

The V gene is TRBV5-1, the J gene TRBJ1-6, with D unclear. CDR3 length: 13 amino acids. The V gene's germline CDR1 is SGHRS and CDR2 YFSETQ. Trimming removed 7 bases from V and 11 bases from J, with 16 bases in between. The CDR3 nucleotides are TGCGCCAGCGCGGGCCCAGAAGGGCCACCCCTCCACTTT. Amino acid sequence: CASAGPEGPPLHF.

Only one count was recorded for this clone. V is TRBV7-8 and J is TRBJ2-1, with 8 bases aligning to TRBD2. V lost 8 bases, J lost 12 bases, and 18 bases stayed unmatched. The CDR3 has 15 residues. Germline CDR1 and CDR2: SGHVS and FQNEAQ. CDR3 coding DNA: TGTGCCAGCGCCCTGACGGGACTAGGGGTACCTAGGCAGTTCTTC. Its translation is CASALTGLGVPRQFF.

The chain links TRBV5-1 to TRBJ2-7; 7 bases line up with TRBD1. The ends lost 1 base at V and 2 bases at J; junction bases unmatched: 9. CDR3 size: 16 residues. Germline CDR1 SGHRS, CDR2 YFSETQ. The CDR3 protein is CASSLSHGTATYEQYF. As DNA, the CDR3 is TGCGCCAGCAGCTTGTCCCATGGGACAGCAACCTACGAGCAGTACTTC.

The chain uses TRBV6-5 and TRBJ1-1; D remains ambiguous. V gave up 5 bases and J gave up 5 bases, with 15 bases separating them. The length of the CDR3 is 14 residues. CDR1 and CDR2 from the germline V gene are MNHEY and SVGAGI. The CDR3 coding sequence is TGTGCCAGCAGTAATTACCGGGGAGGTACTGAAGCTTTCTTT. Translating gives CASSNYRGGTEAFF.

The V call is TRBV5-1, the J call TRBJ2-2; D gene ambiguous. The CDR3 is 15 residues long. Germline-derived CDR1 and CDR2 are SGHRS and YFSETQ. V was cut by 4 bases and J by 4 bases, with 14 bases left in between. For the CDR3, the DNA is TGCGCCAGCAGCCCGGTGGGCCTCGGCACCGGGGAGCTGTTTTTT. Its protein is CASSPVGLGTGELFF.

V and J are TRBV10-2 and TRBJ2-7, with D maybe TRBD1 (6 bases). With 5 bases removed from V and 0 bases from J, the gap between germline ends came to 14 bases. The CDR3 spans 15 residues. Per the germline V gene, CDR1 is WSHSY and CDR2 is SAAADI. CDR3 loop: CASSSGTQISYEQYF. CDR3 DNA: TGCGCCAGCAGTTCCGGGACACAGATCTCCTACGAGCAGTACTTC.

The CDR3 sequence: CASSQRQGVGETQYF. In nucleotides, the CDR3 is TGTGCCAGCAGCCAACGGCAGGGGGTCGGGGAGACCCAGTACTTC. V gene TRBV3-1 (or the pseudogene TRBV3-2) combines with J gene TRBJ2-5; 7 bases line up with TRBD1. CDR3 length equals 15 residues. Germline loops: CDR1 LGHDT, CDR2 YNNKEL (reference sequence). V was clipped by 2 bases and J by 5 bases; unmatched bases: 8.

This rearrangement joins TRBV12-3 or TRBV12-4 to TRBJ1-2; D not resolved. The CDR3 consists of 13 residues. V gave up 5 bases and J gave up 4 bases, with 11 bases separating them. The CDR3 region has the DNA TGTGCCAGCAGTCCACTGGGAGTCTATGGCTACACCTTC. It is translated as CASSPLGVYGYTF.

This clone was observed a single time. CDR3 loop: CASSLGGVNTEAFF. The CDR3 DNA follows: TGTGCCAGCAGTTTGGGAGGGGTTAACACTGAAGCTTTCTTT. The genes are TRBV28 and TRBJ1-1, with D possibly TRBD1 on 5 matching bases. Trimming shortened V by 3 bases and J by 2 bases, and 10 bases separated the two germline ends. In germline, CDR1 is MDHEN, CDR2 SYDVKM. The CDR3 is 14 amino acids.